This T cell receptor beta chain is from a study of tumor-infiltrating lymphocytes in primary liver carcinoma. Study-level results: Blood's top-250-clone fraction was significantly lower than that of tumors (p = 0.039).

For this clonotype: Its specificity is not known. No conserved phenylalanine or tryptophan is present at the end of the CDR3, so a read error is the likely explanation. Because the CDR3's place on the DNA is in doubt, the DNA is left out and the CDR3 is given as listed by TCRdb.

Total RNA (approximately 0.5 ug) served as template for TCR beta cDNA synthesis primed by a constant-region primer. Sequencing libraries for TCR beta derived from three nested multiplex PCR rounds that used slightly modified ARM-PCR. Use of TRBV1-TRBV30 forward primers with a C-beta reverse primer characterized the first two PCR rounds, which lasted about 9 cycles each. A single record per CDR3 protein comes from TCRdb applying MiXCR to the multiplex PCR reads. The sample consists of roughly 100,000 distinct CDR3 sequences, roughly 80% of them appearing once. Without any cell sorting, about 20-32 mg of bulk tissue yielded co-extracted RNA and DNA. Those sampled were patients whose primary liver carcinoma was treated by surgical resection. Samples came from superior, inferior, lateral poles and tumor centre. Ends included, the CDR3 has 12 residues. CDR1 and CDR2 from the germline V gene are MNHNY and SVGAGI (reference sequence).

Sample: liver tumor tissue from sampling region 3. Subset reported: tumor region T3, left-lateral pole. The chain has TRBV6-6 and TRBJ2-5; the DNA was not compared with TRBD1, the D call given in the table. The TCR originated in a man in his forties with primary liver carcinoma and hepatitis B virus infection. CDR3 in amino acids: CASSPVAETQNI.